What follows are 17 T cell receptor beta chains derived from one specimen sequenced in a study of T-cell reconstitution after alpha-beta-depleted transplantation in children. Molecular barcoding with unique molecular identifiers was used for the TCRbeta library. TCRdb analysed the PCR reads with MiXCR anew, one entry per CDR3 protein. This sample has approximately 190,000 distinct CDR3 sequences; about 8.4% occur once, and the top ten carry under 40%. The sequencing used PBMCs, mostly from graft donor cells, collected 360 days after TCRalphabeta/CD19-depleted stem cell transplant. The receptor set was obtained from a male patient under 10 years old who had a stem cell transplant for acute myeloid leukemia, so the T cells may come from the graft donor.

Many counts were recorded for this clonotype. This chain connects TRBV5-1 to TRBJ1-5; D unresolved. This CDR3 contains 13 residues. V was trimmed by 4 bases and J by 2 bases, leaving 7 bases between them. The germline V gene has CDR1 SGHRS and CDR2 YFSETQ. CDR3 protein: CASSTDGNQPQHF. CDR3 nucleotides: TGCGCCAGCAGCACCGATGGCAATCAGCCCCAGCATTTT.

V gene TRBV12-3 or TRBV12-4 combines with J gene TRBJ2-1, with D hard to call. This CDR3 spans 18 amino acids. Trimming shortened V by 2 bases and J by 6 bases, and 23 bases separated the two germline ends. The CDR3 region is CASSLYRRASRNGNEQFF. The CDR3 DNA is TGTGCCAGCAGTTTATATCGTCGGGCGTCCCGCAACGGCAATGAGCAGTTCTTC.

This clonotype has a count of ten or more. J is TRBJ2-5 and V is TRBV5-1, with 7 bases matching TRBD2. The germline V gene encodes CDR1 SGHRS and CDR2 YFSETQ. CDR3 length equals 15 residues. Unmatched junction bases numbered 10, after V lost 3 bases and J lost 5 bases. CDR3 region: CASSSGTTAPETQYF. The DNA of the CDR3 is TGCGCCAGCAGCTCCGGGACTACAGCACCGGAGACCCAGTACTTC.

This clonotype was detected many times. V and J are TRBV5-1 and TRBJ2-7, with D perhaps assigned TRBD1 or TRBD2 (6 bases each). V dropped 0 bases and J dropped 4 bases, with 11 bases sitting between them. Germline CDR1 and CDR2: SGHRS and YFSETQ. This CDR3 region has 14 residues. The CDR3 is CASSLEGGEYEQYF. The CDR3, as DNA: TGCGCCAGCAGCTTGGAGGGGGGAGAATACGAGCAGTACTTC.

This clonotype has just a few counts. This chain uses TRBV5-6 with TRBJ2-1; 9 bases are a match to TRBD2. Germline CDR1 reads SGHDT; CDR2 reads YYEEEE. Trimming removed 3 bases from V and 7 bases from J; junction bases left unmatched: 5. The CDR3 has 14 residues. CDR3 amino acids: CASSWREGRNEQFF. CDR3 in DNA: TGTGCCAGCAGCTGGCGGGAGGGCCGTAATGAGCAGTTCTTC.

A few counts support this clonotype. This rearrangement joins TRBV4-3 to TRBJ2-7, with D perhaps TRBD2 (5 bases). This CDR3 has 16 residues. Germline lookup yields CDR1 LGHNA and CDR2 YSLEER. V was clipped by 4 bases and J by 0 bases, with 16 bases between them. The CDR3 sequence: CASSPGEGLSSYEQYF. The CDR3 DNA follows: TGCGCCAGCAGCCCCGGGGAAGGCCTCAGCTCCTACGAGCAGTACTTC.

This clonotype was detected many times. This sequence joins TRBV10-3 and TRBJ2-7; TRBD1 matches at 9 bases. V lost 4 bases to trimming and J lost 2 bases; unmatched junction nucleotides: 15. This CDR3 has 18 residues. Per the germline V gene, CDR1 is ENHRY and CDR2 is SYGVKD. The CDR3 loop reads CAISVSGDRATGTYEQYF. The CDR3, as DNA: TGTGCCATCAGTGTGTCGGGGGACAGGGCAACCGGAACCTACGAGCAGTACTTC.

The chain links TRBV29-1 to TRBJ2-5; D unresolved. V dropped 4 bases and J dropped 2 bases, with 11 bases sitting between them. The CDR3 consists of 13 residues. Germline V lookup: CDR1 SQVTM, CDR2 ANQGSEA. The CDR3 DNA reads TGCAGCGTTGCCGGACGGATTCAAGAGACCCAGTACTTC. Translating it yields CSVAGRIQETQYF.

As concerns this clonotype: Since a much larger clone is just one base distant, this may be a read error. The chain combines TRBV4-3 with TRBJ2-7; D gene ambiguous. This CDR3 has 15 amino acids. Germline values: CDR1 LGHNA, CDR2 YSLEER. CDR3 protein: CASTQAGSRTYEQYF. The CDR3 nucleotides read TGCGCCAGCACCCAAGCAGGATCGAGAACCTACGAGCAGTACTTC.

This chain uses TRBV12-3 or TRBV12-4 with TRBJ1-2; 9 bases map to TRBD1. The CDR3 sequence is 16 residues long. V gave up 6 bases and J gave up 8 bases; unmatched junction bases: 16. In DNA, the CDR3 is TGTGCCAGCAGGGGACAGGGTATTACGAAGGGCGAGGGCTACACCTTC. Protein product: CASRGQGITKGEGYTF.

The genes are TRBV4-2 and TRBJ1-5; D not resolved. The CDR3 is 15 residues long. Trimming removed 0 bases at V and 5 bases at J, with 11 bases between. Germline-derived CDR1 and CDR2 are LGHNA and YNFKEQ. The CDR3 DNA sequence: TGTGCCAGCAGCCAAGAGGAGCAGCTCGATCAGCCCCAGCATTTT. Its protein is CASSQEEQLDQPQHF.

This chain connects TRBV19 to TRBJ2-3, with unresolved D. CDR3 length: 15 amino acids. CDR1 and CDR2 (germline): LNHDA, SQIVND (reference sequence). Trimming left V 0 bases short and J 2 bases short, with 9 bases between. CDR3 in amino acids: CASSIDQGITDTQYF. The CDR3 DNA is TGTGCCAGTAGTATAGATCAAGGGATCACAGATACGCAGTATTTT.

The chain recombines TRBV20-1 with TRBJ2-5, with 13 bases matching TRBD2. CDR1 and CDR2 (germline): DFQATT, SNEGSKA (reference sequence). The trim removed 6 bases at V and 1 base at J, leaving 5 bases unmatched. The CDR3 consists of 15 residues. The CDR3 is CSAYGTSGVQETQYF. The CDR3 DNA is TGCAGTGCGTACGGGACTAGCGGGGTCCAAGAGACCCAGTACTTC.

Ten or more counts support this clonotype. The chain is built from TRBV10-3 and TRBJ2-5; 9 positions agree with TRBD1. The CDR3 totals 14 residues. The germline V gene encodes CDR1 ENHRY and CDR2 SYGVKD. V lost 11 bases and J lost 2; bases outside the gene matches: 9. CDR3: CAHGPGTGQETQYF. CDR3 DNA sequence: TGTGCCCACGGGCCGGGGACAGGGCAAGAGACCCAGTACTTC.

The chain employs TRBV3-1 and TRBJ1-1; the D gene is possibly TRBD1 (5 bases). V lost 1 base and J 8 bases, leaving 8 bases between the germline ends. Germline V gene sequence: CDR1 LGHDT, CDR2 YNNKEL (reference sequence). CDR3 length: 12 residues. CDR3 region: CASSQGRGEAFF. The DNA of the CDR3 is TGTGCCAGCAGCCAAGGGCGGGGGGAAGCTTTCTTT. Full variable domain (outside the CDR3, taken from reference TRBV3-1 and TRBJ1-1): DTAVSQTPKYLVTQMGNDKSIKCEQNLGHDTMYWYKQDSKKFLKIMFSYNNKELIINETVPNRFSPKSPDKAHLNLHINSLELGDSAVYFCASSQGRGEAFFGQGTRLTVV.

A remark on this clonotype: One base away lies a much larger clone, so this may be a sequencing read error. This chain connects TRBV5-1 to TRBJ2-3; D is unclear. Per germline, CDR1 SGHRS and CDR2 YFSETQ. The V end was cut by 1 base, the J end by 6 bases, with 9 bases between. The CDR3 extends over 13 amino acids. CDR3 DNA: TGCGCCAGCAGCTTGTGGCCTCGGGATACGCAGTATTTT. It codes for CASSLWPRDTQYF.

This clonotype was found many times. The chain uses TRBV20-1 and TRBJ1-4; 7 positions agree with TRBD1. The germline gives CDR1 DFQATT, CDR2 SNEGSKA (reference sequence). Trimming cost V 6 bases and J 5 bases; bases outside gene matches: 3. There are 12 residues in the CDR3. CDR3 in DNA: TGCAGTGCAACGACAGGGAATGAAAAACTGTTTTTT. Translating gives CSATTGNEKLFF.